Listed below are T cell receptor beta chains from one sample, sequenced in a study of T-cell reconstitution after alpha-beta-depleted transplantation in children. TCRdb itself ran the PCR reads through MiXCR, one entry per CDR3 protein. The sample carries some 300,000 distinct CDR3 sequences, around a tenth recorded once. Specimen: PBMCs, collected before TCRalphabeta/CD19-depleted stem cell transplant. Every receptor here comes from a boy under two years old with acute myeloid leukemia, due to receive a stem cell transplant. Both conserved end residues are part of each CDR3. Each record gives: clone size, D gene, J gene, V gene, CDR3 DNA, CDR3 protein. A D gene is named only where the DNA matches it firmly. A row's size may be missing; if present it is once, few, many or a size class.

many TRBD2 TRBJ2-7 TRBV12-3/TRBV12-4 TGTGCCAGCAGACCGGGGGGAATAGCGGGATCCTACGAGCAGTACTTC CASRPGGIAGSYEQYF
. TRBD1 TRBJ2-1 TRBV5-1 TGCGCCAGCAGCTTGACAGGGGACCCAGGGTACAATGAGCAGTTCTTC CASSLTGDPGYNEQFF
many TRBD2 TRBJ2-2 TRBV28 TGTGCCAGCAGTACGCCCACGCTAGCGGGAGGGAACACCGGGGAGCTGTTTTTT CASSTPTLAGGNTGELFF
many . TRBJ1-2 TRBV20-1 TGCAGTGCTAGGTTTTCTGGGGGGCAATCCTATGGCTACACCTTC CSARFSGGQSYGYTF
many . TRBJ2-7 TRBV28 TGTGCCAGCAGTTTTCGACTCCGGAGTTCCTACGAGCAGTACTTC CASSFRLRSSYEQYF
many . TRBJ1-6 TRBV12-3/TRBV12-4 TGTGCCAGCTCAACGATCAGGGGACCTAATTCACCCCTCCACTTT CASSTIRGPNSPLHF
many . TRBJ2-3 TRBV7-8 TGTGCCAGCAGCTCCATTAAAGGGAGTGGAACAGATACGCAGTATTTT CASSSIKGSGTDTQYF
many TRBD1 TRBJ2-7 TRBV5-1 TGCGCCAGCAGCGCTCAGGGGGCCTACGAGCAGTACTTC CASSAQGAYEQYF
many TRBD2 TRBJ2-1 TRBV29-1 TGCAGCGTTTTACCCGGGACTAACAATGAGCAGTTCTTC CSVLPGTNNEQFF
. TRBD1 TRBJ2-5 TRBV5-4 TGTGCCAGCCGGGGACAGGGGGCATGGGAGACCCAGTACTTC CASRGQGAWETQYF
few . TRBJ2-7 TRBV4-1 TGCGCCAGCAGCCCCGAGATCGGGAGTATATACGAGCAGTACTTC CASSPEIGSIYEQYF
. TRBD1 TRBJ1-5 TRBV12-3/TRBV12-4 TGTGCCAGCAGTTTATCCAGGGGGCGCCTAGGTGGCAATCAGCCCCAGCATTTT CASSLSRGRLGGNQPQHF
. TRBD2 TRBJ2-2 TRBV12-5 TGTGCTAGTGGTCTGATAGCGGGGGGGAACACCGGGGAGCTGTTTTTT CASGLIAGGNTGELFF
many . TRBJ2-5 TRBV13 TGTGCCAGCAGCTTAGAAGTAGCGGAAGAGACCCAGTACTTC CASSLEVAEETQYF
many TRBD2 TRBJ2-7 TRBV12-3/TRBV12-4 TGTGCCAGCAGAGGGGGACTAGCGGGGCCCTACGAGCAGTACTTC CASRGGLAGPYEQYF
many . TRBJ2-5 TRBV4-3 TGCGCCAGCAGCCACAGGGGTAGCCTAGGAGAGACCCAGTACTTC CASSHRGSLGETQYF
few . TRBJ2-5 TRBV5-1 TGCGCCAGCAGCTCGGACAGTCCTTTCCCTCAAGAGACCCAGTACTTC CASSSDSPFPQETQYF
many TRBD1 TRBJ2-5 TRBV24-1 TGTGCCACCAGTGATTGGACAGGGCACCAAGAGACCCAGTACTTC CATSDWTGHQETQYF
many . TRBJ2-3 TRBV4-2 TGTGCCAGCAGCCAAGAGATGAGCCCTAGCACAGATACGCAGTATTTT CASSQEMSPSTDTQYF
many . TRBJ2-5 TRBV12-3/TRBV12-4 TGTGCCAGCAGTTTAGAAGGGTACCGAAAAGAGACCCAGTACTTC CASSLEGYRKETQYF
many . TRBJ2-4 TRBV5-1 TGCGCCAGCAGCGGGGGACTGGGGGAGTTCTACATTCAGTACTTC CASSGGLGEFYIQYF
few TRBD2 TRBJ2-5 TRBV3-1 TGTGCCAGCAGCCAAGATGGGACTAGCGGGAGTGTGAAAGAGACCCAGTACTTC CASSQDGTSGSVKETQYF
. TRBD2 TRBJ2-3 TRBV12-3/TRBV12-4 TGTGCCAGCACCCTGGGACTAGCGGGAGATCTACATACGCAGTATTTT CASTLGLAGDLHTQYF
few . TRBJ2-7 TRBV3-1 TGTGCCAGCAGTTCGGCCGCTTACGAGCAGTACTTC CASSSAAYEQYF
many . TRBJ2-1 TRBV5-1 TGCGCCAGCAGCTTGAGGACCTACAATGAGCAGTTCTTC CASSLRTYNEQFF
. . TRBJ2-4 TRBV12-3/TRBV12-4 TGTGCCAGCAGTCACCAGGGGGGGTATGGGGGAAACATTCAGTACTTC CASSHQGGYGGNIQYF
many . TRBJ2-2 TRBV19 TGTGCCAGTAGTATTCTACTTGGGGAGCTGTTTTTT CASSILLGELFF